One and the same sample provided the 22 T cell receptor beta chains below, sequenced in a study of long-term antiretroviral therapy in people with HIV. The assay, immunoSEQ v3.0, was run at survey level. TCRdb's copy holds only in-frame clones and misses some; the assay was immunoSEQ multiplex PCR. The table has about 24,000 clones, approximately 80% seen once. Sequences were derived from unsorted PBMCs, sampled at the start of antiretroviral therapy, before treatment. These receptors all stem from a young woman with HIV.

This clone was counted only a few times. CDR3 sequence reads: CASRISGATGNTIYF. In DNA form, the CDR3 reads TGTGCCAGCAGAATATCAGGGGCAACAGGAAACACCATATATTTT. This chain connects TRBV27 to TRBJ1-3, with a possible D match to TRBD1 (6 bases). Per germline, CDR1 MNHEY and CDR2 SMNVEV (reference sequence). CDR3 size: 15 residues. V lost 6 bases and J 4 bases, leaving 16 bases between the germline ends.

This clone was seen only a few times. Here the CDR3 reads CASRLPSRATEAFF. Written as DNA, the CDR3 is TGTGCCAGCAGACTTCCGAGCAGGGCCACTGAAGCTTTCTTT. The gene calls are TRBV28 and TRBJ1-1, with a weak D call TRBD1 (5 bases). Trimming stripped 6 bases from V and 4 bases from J, with 15 bases between. The germline V gene has CDR1 MDHEN and CDR2 SYDVKM. The CDR3 runs 14 residues.

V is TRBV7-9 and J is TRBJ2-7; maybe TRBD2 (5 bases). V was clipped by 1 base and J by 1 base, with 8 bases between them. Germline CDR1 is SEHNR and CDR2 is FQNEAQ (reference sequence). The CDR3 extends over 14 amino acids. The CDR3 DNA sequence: TGTGCCAGCAGCTTAGAGGGAGTTTCCTACGAGCAGTACTTC. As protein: CASSLEGVSYEQYF. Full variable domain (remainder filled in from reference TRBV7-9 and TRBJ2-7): DTGVSQNPRHKITKRGQNVTFRCDPISEHNRLYWYRQTLGQGPEFLTYFQNEAQLEKSRLLSDRFSAERPKGSFSTLEIQRTEQGDSAMYLCASSLEGVSYEQYFGPGTRLTVT.

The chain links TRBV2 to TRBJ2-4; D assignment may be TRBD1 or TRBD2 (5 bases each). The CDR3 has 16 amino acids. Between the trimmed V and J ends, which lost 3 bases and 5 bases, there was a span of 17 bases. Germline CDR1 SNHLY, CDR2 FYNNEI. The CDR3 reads CASSDGLGVDENIQYF. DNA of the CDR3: TGTGCCAGCAGTGACGGTTTGGGGGTGGACGAAAACATTCAGTACTTC.

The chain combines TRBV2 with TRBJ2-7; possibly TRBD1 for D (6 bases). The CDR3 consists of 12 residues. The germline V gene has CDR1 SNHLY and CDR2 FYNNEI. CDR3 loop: CGVEGRGYEQYF. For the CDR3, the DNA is TGTGGGGTTGAAGGCAGGGGATACGAGCAGTACTTC.

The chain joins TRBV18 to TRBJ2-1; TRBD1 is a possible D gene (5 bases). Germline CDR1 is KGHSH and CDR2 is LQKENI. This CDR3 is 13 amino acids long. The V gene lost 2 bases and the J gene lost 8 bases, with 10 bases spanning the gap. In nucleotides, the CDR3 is TGTGCCAGCTCACCAGATACCAGGGATGAGCAGTTCTTC. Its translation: CASSPDTRDEQFF.

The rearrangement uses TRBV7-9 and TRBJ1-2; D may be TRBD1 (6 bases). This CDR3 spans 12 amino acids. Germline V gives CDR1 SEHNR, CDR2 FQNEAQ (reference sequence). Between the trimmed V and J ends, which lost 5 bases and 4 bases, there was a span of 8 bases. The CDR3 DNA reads TGTGCCAGCAGCCGGGACACCTATGGCTACACCTTC. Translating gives CASSRDTYGYTF.

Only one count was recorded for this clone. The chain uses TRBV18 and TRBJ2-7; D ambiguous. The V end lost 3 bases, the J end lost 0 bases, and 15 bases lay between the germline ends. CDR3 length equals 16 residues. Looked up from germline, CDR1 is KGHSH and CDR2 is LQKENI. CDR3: CASSPIAGSLSYEQYF. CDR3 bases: TGTGCCAGCTCACCTATCGCCGGGTCCCTCTCCTACGAGCAGTACTTC.

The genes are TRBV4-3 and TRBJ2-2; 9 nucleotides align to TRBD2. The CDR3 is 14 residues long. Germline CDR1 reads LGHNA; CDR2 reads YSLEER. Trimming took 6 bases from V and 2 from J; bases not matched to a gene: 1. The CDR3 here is CASRTSGNTGELFF. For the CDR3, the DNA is TGCGCCAGCAGGACTAGCGGCAACACCGGGGAGCTGTTTTTT.

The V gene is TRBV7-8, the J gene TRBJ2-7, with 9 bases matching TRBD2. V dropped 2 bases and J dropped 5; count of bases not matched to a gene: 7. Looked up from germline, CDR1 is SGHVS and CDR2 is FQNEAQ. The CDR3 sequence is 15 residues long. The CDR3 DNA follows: TGTGCCAGCAGCTTAAATAGCGGGAGAGAGGACGAGCAGTACTTC. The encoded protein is CASSLNSGREDEQYF.

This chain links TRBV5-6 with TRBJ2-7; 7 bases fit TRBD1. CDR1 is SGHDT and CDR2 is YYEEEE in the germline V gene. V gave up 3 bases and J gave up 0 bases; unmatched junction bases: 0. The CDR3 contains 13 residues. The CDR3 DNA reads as TGTGCCAGCAGCTCAGGGGGCTCCTACGAGCAGTACTTC. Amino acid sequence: CASSSGGSYEQYF.

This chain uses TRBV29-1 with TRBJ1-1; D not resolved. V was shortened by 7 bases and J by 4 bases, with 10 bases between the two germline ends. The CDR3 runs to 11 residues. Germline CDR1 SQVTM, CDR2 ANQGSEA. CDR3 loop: CSAQRPTEAFF. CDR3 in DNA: TGCAGCGCACAGAGACCCACTGAAGCTTTCTTT.

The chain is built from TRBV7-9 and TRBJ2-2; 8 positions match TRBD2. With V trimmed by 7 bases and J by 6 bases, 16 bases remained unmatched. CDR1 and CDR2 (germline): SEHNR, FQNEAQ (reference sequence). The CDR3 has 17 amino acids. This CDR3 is CASIHNGDQRGPGELFF. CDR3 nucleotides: TGTGCCAGCATTCATAACGGCGATCAGCGGGGGCCCGGGGAGCTGTTTTTT.

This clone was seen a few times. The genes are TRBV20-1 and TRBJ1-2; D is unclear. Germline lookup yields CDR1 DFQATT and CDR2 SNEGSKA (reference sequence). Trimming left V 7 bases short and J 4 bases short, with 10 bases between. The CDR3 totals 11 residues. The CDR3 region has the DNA TGCAGTGTTGCGGGGATCTATGGCTACACCTTC. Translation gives CSVAGIYGYTF.

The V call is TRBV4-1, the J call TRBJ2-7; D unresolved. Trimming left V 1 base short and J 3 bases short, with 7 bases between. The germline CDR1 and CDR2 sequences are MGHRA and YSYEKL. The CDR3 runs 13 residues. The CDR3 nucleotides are TGCGCCAGCAGCCAAGGTGAATTCTACGAGCAGTACTTC. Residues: CASSQGEFYEQYF.

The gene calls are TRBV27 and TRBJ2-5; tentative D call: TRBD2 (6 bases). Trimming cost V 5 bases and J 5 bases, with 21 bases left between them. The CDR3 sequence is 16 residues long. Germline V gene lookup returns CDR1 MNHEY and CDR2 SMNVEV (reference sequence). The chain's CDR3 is CASSMFGTSPRETQYF. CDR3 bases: TGTGCCAGCAGTATGTTCGGAACTAGCCCCCGGGAGACCCAGTACTTC.

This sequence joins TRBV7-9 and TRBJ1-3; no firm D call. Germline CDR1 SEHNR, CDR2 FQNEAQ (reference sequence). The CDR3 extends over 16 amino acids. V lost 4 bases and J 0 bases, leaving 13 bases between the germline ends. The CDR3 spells CASSSIWQDSGNTIYF. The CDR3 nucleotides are TGTGCCAGCAGCTCCATCTGGCAAGACTCTGGAAACACCATATATTTT.

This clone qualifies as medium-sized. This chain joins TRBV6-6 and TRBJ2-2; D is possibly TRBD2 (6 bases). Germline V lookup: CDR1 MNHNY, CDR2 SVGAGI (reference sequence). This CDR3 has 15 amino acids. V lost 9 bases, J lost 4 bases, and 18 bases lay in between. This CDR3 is CASFSPGELTGELFF. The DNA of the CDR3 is TGTGCCAGTTTCTCTCCGGGGGAGCTCACCGGGGAGCTGTTTTTT.

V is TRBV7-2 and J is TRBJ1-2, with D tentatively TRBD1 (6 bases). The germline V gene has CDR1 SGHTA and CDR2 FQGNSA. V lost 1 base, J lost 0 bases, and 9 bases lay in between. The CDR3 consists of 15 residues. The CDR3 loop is CASSLGRTANYGYTF. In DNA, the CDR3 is TGTGCCAGCAGCTTAGGGCGGACAGCTAACTATGGCTACACCTTC.

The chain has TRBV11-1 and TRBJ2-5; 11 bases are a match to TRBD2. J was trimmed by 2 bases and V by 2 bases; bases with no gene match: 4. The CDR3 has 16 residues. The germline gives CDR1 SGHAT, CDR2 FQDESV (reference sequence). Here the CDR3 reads CASSLRGLAVQETQYF. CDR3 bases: TGTGCCAGCAGCTTAAGGGGACTAGCGGTTCAAGAGACCCAGTACTTC.

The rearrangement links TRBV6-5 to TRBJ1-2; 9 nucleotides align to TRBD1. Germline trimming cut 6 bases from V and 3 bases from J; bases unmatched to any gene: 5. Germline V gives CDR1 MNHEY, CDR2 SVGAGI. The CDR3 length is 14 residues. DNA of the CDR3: TGTGCCAGCAGCGACAGGGGGTATTACTATGGCTACACCTTC. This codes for CASSDRGYYYGYTF.

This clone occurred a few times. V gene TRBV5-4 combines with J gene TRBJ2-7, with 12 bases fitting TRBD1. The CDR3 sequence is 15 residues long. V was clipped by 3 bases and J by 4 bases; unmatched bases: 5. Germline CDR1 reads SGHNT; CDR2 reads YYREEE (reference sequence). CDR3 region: CASSSRGQGAYEQYF. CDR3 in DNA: TGTGCCAGCAGCTCCCGGGGACAGGGGGCTTACGAGCAGTACTTC.